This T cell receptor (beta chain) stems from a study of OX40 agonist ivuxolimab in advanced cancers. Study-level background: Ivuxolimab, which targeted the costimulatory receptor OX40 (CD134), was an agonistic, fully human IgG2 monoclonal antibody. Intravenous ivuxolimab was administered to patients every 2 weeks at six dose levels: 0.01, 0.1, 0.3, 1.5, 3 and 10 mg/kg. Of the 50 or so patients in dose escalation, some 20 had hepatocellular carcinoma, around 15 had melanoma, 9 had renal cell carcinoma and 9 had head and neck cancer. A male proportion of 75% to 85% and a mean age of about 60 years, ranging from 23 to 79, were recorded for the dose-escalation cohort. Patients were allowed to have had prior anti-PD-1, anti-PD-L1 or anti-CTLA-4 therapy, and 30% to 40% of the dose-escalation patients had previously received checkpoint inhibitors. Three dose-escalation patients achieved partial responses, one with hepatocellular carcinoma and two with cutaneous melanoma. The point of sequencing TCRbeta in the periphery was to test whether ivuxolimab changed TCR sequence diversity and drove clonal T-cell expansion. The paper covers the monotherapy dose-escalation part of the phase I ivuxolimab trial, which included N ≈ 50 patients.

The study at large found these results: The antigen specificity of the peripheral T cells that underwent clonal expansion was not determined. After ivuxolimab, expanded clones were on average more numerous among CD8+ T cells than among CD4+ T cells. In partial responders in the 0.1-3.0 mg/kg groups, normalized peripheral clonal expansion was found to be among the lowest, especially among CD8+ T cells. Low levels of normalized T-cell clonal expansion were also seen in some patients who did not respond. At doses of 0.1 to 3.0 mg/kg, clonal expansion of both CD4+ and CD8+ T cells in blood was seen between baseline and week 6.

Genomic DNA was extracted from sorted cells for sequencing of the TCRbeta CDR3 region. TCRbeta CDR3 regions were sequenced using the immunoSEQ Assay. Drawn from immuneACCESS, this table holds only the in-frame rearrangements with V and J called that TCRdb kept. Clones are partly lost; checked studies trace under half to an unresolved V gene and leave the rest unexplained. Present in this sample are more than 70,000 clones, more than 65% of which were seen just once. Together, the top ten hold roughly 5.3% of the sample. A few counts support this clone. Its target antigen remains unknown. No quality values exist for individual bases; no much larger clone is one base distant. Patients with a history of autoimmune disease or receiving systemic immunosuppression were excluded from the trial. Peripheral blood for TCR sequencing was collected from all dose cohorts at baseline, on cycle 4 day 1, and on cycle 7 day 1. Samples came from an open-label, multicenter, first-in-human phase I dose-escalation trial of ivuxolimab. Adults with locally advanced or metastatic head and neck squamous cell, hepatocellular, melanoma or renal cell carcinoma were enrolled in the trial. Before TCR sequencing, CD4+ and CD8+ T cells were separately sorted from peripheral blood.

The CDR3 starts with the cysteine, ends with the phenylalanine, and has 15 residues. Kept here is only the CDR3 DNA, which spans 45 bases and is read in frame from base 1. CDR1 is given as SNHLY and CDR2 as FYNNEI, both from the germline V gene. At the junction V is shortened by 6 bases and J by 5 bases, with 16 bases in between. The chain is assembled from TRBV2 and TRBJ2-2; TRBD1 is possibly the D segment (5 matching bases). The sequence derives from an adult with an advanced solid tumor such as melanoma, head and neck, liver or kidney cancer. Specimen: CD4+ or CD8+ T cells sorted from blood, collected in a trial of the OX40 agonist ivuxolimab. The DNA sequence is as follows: TGTGCCAGCAGGTTCCAGGGTTTGAGAACCGGGGAGCTGTTTTTT. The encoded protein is CASRFQGLRTGELFF.